Presented here are 27 T cell receptor beta chains from one specimen sequenced in a study of blood T cell repertoires in COVID-19. Sequencing used immunoSEQ multiplex PCR; TCRdb keeps in-frame clones, though not all of them. The sample holds about 120,000 clones; about nine tenths are singletons and the top ten take 4% to 5%. The sample taken for sequencing was peripheral blood. The receptors stem from a man aged 40-55 years with acute or convalescent COVID-19.

The V call is TRBV29-1, the J call TRBJ1-2; 12 nucleotides agree with TRBD1. The trim removed 1 base at V and 8 bases at J, leaving 11 bases unmatched. Looked up from germline, CDR1 is SQVTM and CDR2 is ANQGSEA. The CDR3 totals 16 residues. The CDR3 here is CSVEVLTGQGAEGYTF. Written as DNA, the CDR3 is TGCAGCGTTGAAGTTCTGACGGGACAGGGGGCCGAGGGCTACACCTTC.

The chain uses TRBV6-2 or TRBV6-3 and TRBJ2-7; D possibly corresponds to TRBD1 (6 bases). The germline V gene encodes CDR1 MNHEY and CDR2 SVGEGT. The length of the CDR3 is 13 residues. V lost 0 bases, J lost 7 bases, and 10 bases lay in between. CDR3 DNA: TGTGCCAGCAGTTACTCGGGGGCTTGGGAGCAGTACTTC. Residues: CASSYSGAWEQYF.

The chain joins TRBV5-6 to TRBJ2-1; unclear D gene. The CDR3 runs 14 residues. Trimming took 0 bases from V and 9 from J, leaving 13 bases between them. The germline V gene encodes CDR1 SGHDT and CDR2 YYEEEE. DNA of the CDR3: TGTGCCAGCAGCTTGGAAGCTATTGTTGGTGAGCAGTTCTTC. Encoded protein: CASSLEAIVGEQFF.

CDR3: CASSLGGRQYEQYF. In DNA, the CDR3 is TGTGCCAGCAGTTTAGGGGGCCGACAGTACGAGCAGTACTTC. The rearrangement uses TRBV6-6 and TRBJ2-7; 7 nucleotides agree with TRBD1. CDR1 and CDR2 from the germline V gene are MNHNY and SVGAGI (reference sequence). The CDR3 is made up of 14 amino acids. Losses at the gene ends were 4 bases for V and 4 bases for J; bases not matched to a gene: 7.

The chain has TRBV4-1 and TRBJ1-2; D gene ambiguous. This CDR3 spans 14 amino acids. CDR1 is MGHRA and CDR2 is YSYEKL in the germline V gene. V lost 3 bases and J lost 5, with 13 bases in between. CDR3 sequence: CASSQNFNRYGYTF. The DNA of the CDR3 is TGCGCCAGCAGCCAGAATTTCAATAGATATGGCTACACCTTC.

V is TRBV7-2 and J is TRBJ1-2; 7 bases fit TRBD1. Trimming took 2 bases from V and 8 from J; bases not matched to a gene: 11. This CDR3 has 15 residues. CDR1 is SGHTA, CDR2 FQGNSA, per germline. CDR3 nucleotides: TGTGCCAGCAGCTTACCCTCTGACAGGGTGAAAGGCTACACCTTC. Amino acids: CASSLPSDRVKGYTF.

V is TRBV5-1 and J is TRBJ2-5; 7 bases map to TRBD1. This CDR3 has 16 residues. V shed 3 bases and J 2 bases; nucleotides not matched to a gene: 10. CDR1 and CDR2 (germline): SGHRS, YFSETQ. CDR3 coding DNA: TGCGCCAGCAGCTCCAGGGTGGACAGGCCGCAAGAGACCCAGTACTTC. It is translated as CASSSRVDRPQETQYF.

The rearrangement joins TRBV6-5 to TRBJ1-2; TRBD1 matches at 8 bases. The CDR3 is 14 residues long. V lost 10 bases and J lost 8; bases outside the gene matches: 15. Germline assignment: CDR1 MNHEY and CDR2 SVGAGI. The CDR3 protein is CAISGRTGYNGYTF. The DNA for the CDR3 is TGTGCCATAAGTGGGCGGACAGGGTATAACGGCTACACCTTC.

The rearrangement uses TRBV3-1 (or the pseudogene TRBV3-2) and TRBJ2-5; D is unresolved. Germline V gene data show CDR1 as LGHDT and CDR2 as YNNKEL (reference sequence). There are 15 residues in the CDR3. Trimming pared 1 base from V and 1 base from J, leaving 10 bases between. DNA for the CDR3: TGTGCCAGCAGCCAAGTAACTGGGCCCCAAGAGACCCAGTACTTC. This sequence encodes CASSQVTGPQETQYF.

The CDR3 loop reads CAWSLTSGVGGEQFF. The CDR3 nucleotides are TGTGCCTGGAGTCTGACTAGCGGGGTGGGGGGTGAGCAGTTCTTC. The rearrangement uses TRBV30 and TRBJ2-1; 11 bases agree with TRBD2. Per the germline V gene, CDR1 is GTSNPN and CDR2 is SVGIG (reference sequence). Unmatched junction bases numbered 9, after V lost 2 bases and J lost 9 bases. CDR3 length equals 15 residues.

The chain combines TRBV6-6 with TRBJ2-2, with 7 bases lining up with TRBD2. Germline assignment: CDR1 MNHNY and CDR2 SVGAGI (reference sequence). The CDR3 totals 17 residues. The V segment lost 5 bases and the J segment 0 bases; nucleotides outside the gene matches: 9. In DNA form, the CDR3 reads TGTGCCAGCAGTCCTTTGATGGGAGGGCCGAACACCGGGGAGCTGTTTTTT. This sequence encodes CASSPLMGGPNTGELFF.

The rearrangement joins TRBV3-1 (or the pseudogene TRBV3-2) to TRBJ2-1, with TRBD2 identical over 7 bases. The CDR3 runs 13 residues. V lost 6 bases, J lost 6 bases, and 5 bases stayed unmatched. The germline CDR1 and CDR2 sequences are LGHDT and YNNKEL (reference sequence). The chain's CDR3 is CASRPSGSNEQFF. Here the CDR3 DNA reads TGTGCCAGCAGACCTAGCGGTTCCAATGAGCAGTTCTTC.

The rearrangement uses TRBV11-3 and TRBJ1-2, with 11 bases lining up with TRBD1. V was clipped by 5 bases and J by 7 bases; unmatched bases: 15. Germline V CDR1 and CDR2: SGHNT, YENEEA. This CDR3 is 17 amino acids long. CDR3 sequence (DNA): TGTGCCAGCAGCCATTACGAGCCGGGACAGGGGGAGAGTGGCTACACCTTC. Protein sequence: CASSHYEPGQGESGYTF.

The V gene is TRBV19, the J gene TRBJ1-5, with D perhaps matching TRBD1 (6 bases). The CDR3 has 14 amino acids. CDR1 and CDR2 from the germline V gene are LNHDA and SQIVND (reference sequence). V lost 10 bases, J lost 7 bases, and 20 bases lay in between. DNA for the CDR3: TGTGCCACCGGGGGGGCCGTTCAGAGACAGCCCCAGCATTTT. Its protein product is CATGGAVQRQPQHF.

CDR3 loop: CASSLSGPPNEKLFF. The CDR3 coding sequence is TGTGCCAGCAGCTTGAGCGGACCGCCTAATGAAAAACTGTTTTTT. This chain connects TRBV5-8 to TRBJ1-4; D is undetermined. This CDR3 has 15 residues. CDR1 is SGHTS, CDR2 YDEGEE, per germline. V was trimmed by 1 base and J by 3 bases, leaving 10 bases between them.

V and J are TRBV12-5 and TRBJ2-7; the D gene is possibly TRBD1 (5 bases). Germline lookup yields CDR1 LGHNT and CDR2 FRNRAP. This CDR3 has 14 residues. Trimming removed 3 bases from V and 6 bases from J, with 15 bases in between. DNA for the CDR3: TGTGCTAGTGGTTTAGGGGCATCAGCAGGCGAGCAGTACTTC. Translation: CASGLGASAGEQYF.

The CDR3 sequence: CASSPEQVSNTIYF. For the CDR3, the DNA is TGTGCCAGCAGCCCAGAACAGGTTTCAAACACCATATATTTT. This chain links TRBV4-2 with TRBJ1-3; D perhaps matches TRBD1 (5 bases). The CDR3 extends over 14 amino acids. The V gene lost 4 bases and the J gene lost 6 bases, with 13 bases spanning the gap. CDR1 is LGHNA and CDR2 is YNFKEQ in the germline V gene.

CDR3 in amino acids: CASSLSGGSNYGYTF. CDR3 bases: TGTGCCAGCAGCTTGTCAGGGGGTAGCAACTATGGCTACACCTTC. The chain carries TRBV5-6 and TRBJ1-2; 7 nucleotides match TRBD1. The V gene end was trimmed by 1 base and the J gene end by 2 bases; junction bases not matched to a gene: 5. From germline, CDR1 is SGHDT and CDR2 YYEEEE. CDR3 length: 15 amino acids.

Notes on this clone: The germline gene is not matched at one end of the junction; a read error may be the cause. The rearrangement links TRBV7-2 to TRBJ1-1, with D hard to call. The germline CDR1 and CDR2 sequences are SGHTA and FQGNSA. This CDR3 has 13 amino acids. CDR3 nucleotide sequence: TGTGCCAGCAGCCTAGCCGGGGTCACTGAAGCTTTCTTT. This codes for CASSLAGVTEAFF. Full variable domain (rest looked up from reference TRBV7-2 and TRBJ1-1): GAGVSQSPSNKVTEKGKDVELRCDPISGHTALYWYRQSLGQGLEFLIYFQGNSAPDKSGLPSDRFSAERTGGSVSTLTIQRTQQEDSAVYLCASSLAGVTEAFFGQGTRLTVV.

This chain links TRBV15 with TRBJ2-7; no reliable D call. CDR1 is LNHNV and CDR2 is YYDKDF in the germline V gene (reference sequence). This CDR3 has 12 amino acids. V was clipped by 0 bases and J by 6 bases, with 6 bases between them. CDR3 residues: CATSRDSGEQYF. CDR3 nucleotides: TGTGCCACCAGCAGAGATTCGGGCGAGCAGTACTTC.

This sequence joins TRBV3-1 (or the pseudogene TRBV3-2) and TRBJ2-2, with D possibly being TRBD2 (5 bases). Trimming shortened V by 1 base and J by 7 bases, and 10 bases separated the two germline ends. CDR3 length: 14 amino acids. CDR1 is LGHDT and CDR2 is YNNKEL in the germline V gene (reference sequence). The CDR3 spells CASSQVEGNGELFF. The CDR3 DNA reads TGTGCCAGCAGCCAAGTTGAGGGAAACGGGGAGCTGTTTTTT.

The rearrangement joins TRBV11-2 to TRBJ1-5, with 7 bases aligning to TRBD1. The CDR3 contains 14 residues. CDR1 and CDR2 from the germline V gene are SGHAT and FQNNGV. J was trimmed by 4 bases and V by 0 bases; bases with no gene match: 0. The CDR3 nucleotides are TGTGCCAGCAGCTTAGACAGGGGGAATCAGCCCCAGCATTTT. Translation: CASSLDRGNQPQHF.

This clone was counted once. The V call is TRBV3-1 (or the pseudogene TRBV3-2), the J call TRBJ2-1, with D unresolved. The CDR3 sequence is 16 residues long. Germline assignment: CDR1 LGHDT and CDR2 YNNKEL (reference sequence). Trimming took 1 base from V and 5 from J, leaving 15 bases between them. CDR3: CASSQVRRLRNNEQFF. The CDR3 nucleotides read TGTGCCAGCAGCCAAGTTAGGAGACTCAGAAACAATGAGCAGTTCTTC.

This sequence joins TRBV15 and TRBJ1-6; D ambiguous. Germline values: CDR1 LNHNV, CDR2 YYDKDF (reference sequence). The CDR3 runs to 15 residues. The V end lost 1 base, the J end lost 7 bases, and 11 bases lay between the germline ends. CDR3 protein: CATSRGQIVNSPLHF. CDR3 bases: TGTGCCACCAGCAGAGGGCAGATCGTGAATTCACCCCTCCACTTT.

The chain recombines TRBV19 with TRBJ2-7; possible D gene TRBD2, 5 bases. Germline CDR1 and CDR2: LNHDA and SQIVND (reference sequence). V was trimmed by 4 bases and J by 4 bases, leaving 11 bases between them. The CDR3 sequence is 13 residues long. The CDR3: CASSTPGEYEQYF. The CDR3 DNA is TGTGCCAGTAGTACCCCCGGGGAATACGAGCAGTACTTC.

The chain uses TRBV30 and TRBJ2-7; D remains unclear. With 4 bases removed from V and 2 bases from J, the gap between germline ends came to 9 bases. This CDR3 comprises 12 residues. Germline V CDR1 and CDR2: GTSNPN, SVGIG (reference sequence). This CDR3 is CAWNDEAYEQYF. In DNA form, the CDR3 reads TGTGCCTGGAACGACGAGGCCTACGAGCAGTACTTC.

The V call is TRBV7-9, the J call TRBJ2-6; no definite D call. This CDR3 has 16 amino acids. CDR1 is SEHNR and CDR2 is FQNEAQ in the germline V gene (reference sequence). The V end was cut by 1 base, the J end by 2 bases, with 9 bases between. CDR3 loop: CASSLVRYAGANVLTF. The CDR3 region has the DNA TGTGCCAGCAGCTTAGTCCGGTATGCTGGGGCCAACGTCCTGACTTTC.